This T cell receptor (beta chain) emerged from a study of blood T cells in healthy people across ages. This clonotype was recorded at least ten times. The antigen is undetermined. V lost 1 base and J lost 3, with 16 bases in between. The CDR3 runs 17 residues. Germline values: CDR1 SGHTA, CDR2 FQGNSA. Primed by a sample-barcoded 5' primer and a J-beta primer mix, a second PCR proceeded for 7 to 11 cycles. TCRdb re-analysed the 5' RACE reads in MiXCR, keeping a single row per CDR3 protein. This table has roughly 640,000 distinct CDR3 sequences, about 30% appearing once. General study points: Long-lived donors exceeded aged donors in naive CD4+ cells and diversity.

The clonotype originates from a woman older than 75 in good health. Source material: blood. This rearrangement joins TRBV7-2 to TRBJ2-4; TRBD2 might be the D (5 bases). The CDR3 DNA follows: TGTGCCAGCAGCTTAGACTCGGGCGGGTTAAGCAAAAACATTCAGTACTTC. It codes for CASSLDSGGLSKNIQYF.